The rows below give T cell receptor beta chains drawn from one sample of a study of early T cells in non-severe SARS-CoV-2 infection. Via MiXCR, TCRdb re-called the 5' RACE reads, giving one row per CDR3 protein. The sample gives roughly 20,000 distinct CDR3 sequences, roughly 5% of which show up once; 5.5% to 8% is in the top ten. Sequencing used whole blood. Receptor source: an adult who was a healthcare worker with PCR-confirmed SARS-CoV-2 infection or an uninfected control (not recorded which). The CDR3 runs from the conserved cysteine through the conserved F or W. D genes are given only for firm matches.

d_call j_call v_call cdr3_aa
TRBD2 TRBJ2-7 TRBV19 CASRTSGSSYEQYF
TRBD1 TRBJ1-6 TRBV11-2 CASSKPMGRTGGSPLHF
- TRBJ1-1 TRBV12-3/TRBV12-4 CASNFWTAMNTEAFF
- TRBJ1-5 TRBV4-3 CASSWGINGQPQHF
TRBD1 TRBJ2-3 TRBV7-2 CASSRGQATDTQYF
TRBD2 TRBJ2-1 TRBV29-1 CSVQSGSRVNEQFF
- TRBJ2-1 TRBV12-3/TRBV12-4 CASSKVFTLISYNEQFF
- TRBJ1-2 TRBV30 CAWSVGSRDGYTF
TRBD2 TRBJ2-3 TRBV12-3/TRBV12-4 CASRPTSWGALSADTQYF
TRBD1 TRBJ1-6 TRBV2 CASSGGQGSSPLHF
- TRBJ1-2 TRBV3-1 CASSQEYRAYGYTF
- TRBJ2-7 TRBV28 CASSFTGEQYF
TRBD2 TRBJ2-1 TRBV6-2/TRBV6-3 CASSYSQRELFF
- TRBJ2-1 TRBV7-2 CASSRSGSYNEQFF
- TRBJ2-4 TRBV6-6 CASSYEGNIQYF
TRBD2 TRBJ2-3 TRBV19 CASSNSLTSGSSDSQYF
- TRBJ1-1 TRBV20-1 CSAFRRRPINTEAFF
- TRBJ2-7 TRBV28 CASTPGTPYEQYF
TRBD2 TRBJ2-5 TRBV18 CASSTGTIFQETQYF
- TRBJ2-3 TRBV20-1 CSAPWDEAQYF
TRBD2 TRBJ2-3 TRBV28 CASSSSLTSGRINTQYF
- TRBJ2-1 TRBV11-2 CASSPGTYNEQFF
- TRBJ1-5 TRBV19 CASTVQGPNQPQHF
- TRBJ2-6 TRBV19 CASSFLSGANVLTF
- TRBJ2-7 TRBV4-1 CASSQDSREGLYEQYF
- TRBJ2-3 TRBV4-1 CASSAGGGITDTQYF
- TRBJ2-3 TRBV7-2 CASSLDRQGTQYF
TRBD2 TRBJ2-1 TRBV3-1 CASGSSSGMEEFF
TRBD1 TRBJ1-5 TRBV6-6 CASRAHGTAHSNQPQHF
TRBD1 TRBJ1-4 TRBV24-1 CATSEGTGRRNEKLFF
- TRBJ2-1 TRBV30 CAWSRDQRNEQFF
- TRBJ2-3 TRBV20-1 CKEVRDNTDTQYF
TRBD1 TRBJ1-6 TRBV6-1 CASSGWTGDSPLHF
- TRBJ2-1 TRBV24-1 CATSDPTGTAEDYNEQFF
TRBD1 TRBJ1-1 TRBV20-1 CSATWDRDENTEAFF
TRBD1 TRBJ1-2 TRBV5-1 CASGQGDYGYTF
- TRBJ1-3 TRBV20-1 CSARAGGSSGNTIYF
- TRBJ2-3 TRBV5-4 CASSLNWGDTQYF